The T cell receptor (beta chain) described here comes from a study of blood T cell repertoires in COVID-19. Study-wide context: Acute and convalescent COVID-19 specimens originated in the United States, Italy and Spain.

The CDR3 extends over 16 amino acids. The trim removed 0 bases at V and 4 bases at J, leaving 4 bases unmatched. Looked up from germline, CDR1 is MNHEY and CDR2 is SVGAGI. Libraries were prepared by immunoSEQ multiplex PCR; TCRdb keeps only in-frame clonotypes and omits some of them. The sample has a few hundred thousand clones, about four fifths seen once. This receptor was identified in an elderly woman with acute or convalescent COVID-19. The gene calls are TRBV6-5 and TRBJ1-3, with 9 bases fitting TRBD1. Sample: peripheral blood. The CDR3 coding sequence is TGTGCCAGCAGTTACTCTCGGACAGGGGTAGGAAACACCATATATTTT. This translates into CASSYSRTGVGNTIYF.